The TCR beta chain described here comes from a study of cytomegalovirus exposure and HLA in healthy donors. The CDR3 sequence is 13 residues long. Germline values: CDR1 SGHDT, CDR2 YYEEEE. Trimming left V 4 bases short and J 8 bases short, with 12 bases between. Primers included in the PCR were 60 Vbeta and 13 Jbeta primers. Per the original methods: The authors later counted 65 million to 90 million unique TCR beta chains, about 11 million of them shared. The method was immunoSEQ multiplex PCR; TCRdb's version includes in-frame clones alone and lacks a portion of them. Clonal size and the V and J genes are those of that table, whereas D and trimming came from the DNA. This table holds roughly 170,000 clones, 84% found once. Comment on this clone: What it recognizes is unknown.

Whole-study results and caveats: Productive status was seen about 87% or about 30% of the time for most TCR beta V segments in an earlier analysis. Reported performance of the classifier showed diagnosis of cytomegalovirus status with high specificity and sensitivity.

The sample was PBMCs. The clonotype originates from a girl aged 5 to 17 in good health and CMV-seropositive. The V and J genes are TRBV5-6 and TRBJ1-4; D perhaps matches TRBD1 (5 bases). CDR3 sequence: CASSLGGGEKLFF. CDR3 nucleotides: TGTGCCAGCAGCCTCGGGGGTGGGGAAAAACTGTTTTTT. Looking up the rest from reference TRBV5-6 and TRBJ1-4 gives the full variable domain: DAGVTQSPTHLIKTRGQQVTLRCSPKSGHDTVSWYQQALGQGPQFIFQYYEEEERQRGNFPDRFSGHQFPNYSSELNVNALLLGDSALYLCASSLGGGEKLFFGSGTQLSVL.